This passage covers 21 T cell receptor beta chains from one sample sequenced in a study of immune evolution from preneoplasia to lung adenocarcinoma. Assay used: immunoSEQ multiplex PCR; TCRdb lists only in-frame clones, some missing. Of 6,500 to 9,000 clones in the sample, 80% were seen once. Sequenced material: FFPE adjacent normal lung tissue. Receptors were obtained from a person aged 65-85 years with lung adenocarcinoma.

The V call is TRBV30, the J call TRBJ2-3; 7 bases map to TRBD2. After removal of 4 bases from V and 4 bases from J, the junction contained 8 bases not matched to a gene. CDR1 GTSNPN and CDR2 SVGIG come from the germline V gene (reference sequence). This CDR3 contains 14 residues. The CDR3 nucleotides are TGTGCCTGGATGAGGCGGGGGTCGGCAGATACGCAGTATTTT. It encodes CAWMRRGSADTQYF.

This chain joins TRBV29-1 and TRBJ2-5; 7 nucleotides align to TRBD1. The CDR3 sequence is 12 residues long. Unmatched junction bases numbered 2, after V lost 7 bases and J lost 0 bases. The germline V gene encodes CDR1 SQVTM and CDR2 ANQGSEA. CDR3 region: CSADRYQETQYF. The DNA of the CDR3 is TGCAGCGCGGACAGGTACCAAGAGACCCAGTACTTC.

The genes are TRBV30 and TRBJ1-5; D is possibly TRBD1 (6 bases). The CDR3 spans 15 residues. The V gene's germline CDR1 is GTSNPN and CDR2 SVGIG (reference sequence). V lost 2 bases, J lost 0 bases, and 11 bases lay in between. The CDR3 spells CAWSQGLYSNQPQHF. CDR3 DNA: TGTGCCTGGAGTCAGGGGCTTTATAGCAATCAGCCCCAGCATTTT.

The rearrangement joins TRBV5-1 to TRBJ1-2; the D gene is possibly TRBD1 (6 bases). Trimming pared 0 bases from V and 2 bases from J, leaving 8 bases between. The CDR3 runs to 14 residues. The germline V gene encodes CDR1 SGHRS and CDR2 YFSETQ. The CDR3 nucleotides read TGCGCCAGCAGCTTGGGGACAGCGAACTATGGCTACACCTTC. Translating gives CASSLGTANYGYTF.

CDR3 DNA sequence: TGTGCCAGTAAAGATCTTACAGCTAGCAATCAGCCCCAGCATTTT. Its translation is CASKDLTASNQPQHF. The chain joins TRBV19 to TRBJ1-5; D uncertain. This CDR3 comprises 15 residues. Germline V gene sequence: CDR1 LNHDA, CDR2 SQIVND (reference sequence). V lost 7 bases and J 0 bases, leaving 13 bases between the germline ends.

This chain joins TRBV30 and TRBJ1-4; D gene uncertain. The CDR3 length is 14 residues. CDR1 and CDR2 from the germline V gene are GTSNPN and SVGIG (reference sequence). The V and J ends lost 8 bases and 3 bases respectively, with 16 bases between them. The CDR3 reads CAGFLDGSNEKLFF. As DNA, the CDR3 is TGTGCCGGATTTCTGGACGGCTCTAATGAAAAACTGTTTTTT.

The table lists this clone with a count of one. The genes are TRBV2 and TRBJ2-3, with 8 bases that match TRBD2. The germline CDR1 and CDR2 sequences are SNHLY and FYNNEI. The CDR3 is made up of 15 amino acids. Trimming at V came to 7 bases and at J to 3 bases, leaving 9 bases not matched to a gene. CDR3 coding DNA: TGTGCCAGCATCCCCCAGGGCGGGAGGACAGATACGCAGTATTTT. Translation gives CASIPQGGRTDTQYF.

CDR3 DNA: TGCGCCAGCAGCTTTACCCTAGCGGGACCCACGAACACCGGGGAGCTGTTTTTT. It translates to CASSFTLAGPTNTGELFF. J is TRBJ2-2 and V is TRBV5-1; 9 nucleotides line up with TRBD2. Germline assignment: CDR1 SGHRS and CDR2 YFSETQ. The trim removed 2 bases at V and 0 bases at J, leaving 8 bases unmatched. The CDR3 has 18 amino acids.

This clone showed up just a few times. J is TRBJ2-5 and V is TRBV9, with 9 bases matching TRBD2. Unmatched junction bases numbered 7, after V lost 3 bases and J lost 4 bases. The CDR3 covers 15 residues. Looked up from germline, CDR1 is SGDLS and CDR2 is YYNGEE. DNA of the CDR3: TGTGCCAGCAGCGCCTTTAGCGGGGGCTCAGAGACCCAGTACTTC. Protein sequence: CASSAFSGGSETQYF.

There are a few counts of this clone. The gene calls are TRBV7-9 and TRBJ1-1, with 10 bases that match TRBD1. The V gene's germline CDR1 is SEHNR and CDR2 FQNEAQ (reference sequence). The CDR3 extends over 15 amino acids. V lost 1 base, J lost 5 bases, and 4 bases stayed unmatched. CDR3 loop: CASSLVGQGGTEAFF. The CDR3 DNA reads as TGTGCCAGCAGCTTAGTTGGACAGGGGGGGACTGAAGCTTTCTTT.

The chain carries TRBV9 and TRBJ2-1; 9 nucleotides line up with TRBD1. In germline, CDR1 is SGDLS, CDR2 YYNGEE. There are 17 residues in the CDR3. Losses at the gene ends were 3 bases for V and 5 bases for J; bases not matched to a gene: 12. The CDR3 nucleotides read TGTGCCAGCAGCGCCAATACCGGGACAGGGATCAACAATGAGCAGTTCTTC. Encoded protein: CASSANTGTGINNEQFF.

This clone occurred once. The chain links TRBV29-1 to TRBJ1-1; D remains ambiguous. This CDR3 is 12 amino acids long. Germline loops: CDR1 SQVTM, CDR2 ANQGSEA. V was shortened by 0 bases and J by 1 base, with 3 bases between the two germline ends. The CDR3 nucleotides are TGCAGCGTTGAAGACCGGAACACTGAAGCTTTCTTT. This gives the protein CSVEDRNTEAFF.

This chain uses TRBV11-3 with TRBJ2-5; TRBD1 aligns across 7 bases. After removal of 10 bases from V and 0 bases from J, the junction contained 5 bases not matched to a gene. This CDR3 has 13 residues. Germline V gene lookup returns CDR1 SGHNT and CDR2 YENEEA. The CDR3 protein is CATGQNHQETQYF. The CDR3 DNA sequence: TGTGCCACGGGACAGAACCACCAAGAGACCCAGTACTTC.

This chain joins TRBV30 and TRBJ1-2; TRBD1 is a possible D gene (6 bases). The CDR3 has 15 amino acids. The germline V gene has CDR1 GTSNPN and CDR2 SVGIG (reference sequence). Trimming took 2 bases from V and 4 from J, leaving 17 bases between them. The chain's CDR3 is CAWSMSWDIGYGYTF. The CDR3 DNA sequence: TGTGCCTGGAGTATGTCCTGGGACATTGGCTATGGCTACACCTTC.

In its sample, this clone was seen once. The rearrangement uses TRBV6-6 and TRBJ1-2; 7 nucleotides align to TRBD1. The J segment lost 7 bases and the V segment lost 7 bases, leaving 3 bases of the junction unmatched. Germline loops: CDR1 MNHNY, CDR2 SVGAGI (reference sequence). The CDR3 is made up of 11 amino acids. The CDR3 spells CASTGGSGYTF. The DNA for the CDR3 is TGTGCCAGCACAGGGGGATCTGGCTACACCTTC.

CDR3 residues: CASSLGVGQETQYF. CDR3 nucleotide sequence: TGTGCCAGCAGCTTAGGGGTAGGCCAAGAGACCCAGTACTTC. The chain recombines TRBV5-6 with TRBJ2-5, with D perhaps matching TRBD1 (5 bases). V was shortened by 2 bases and J by 1 base, with 9 bases between the two germline ends. The germline V gene encodes CDR1 SGHDT and CDR2 YYEEEE. This CDR3 is 14 amino acids long.

The CDR3: CASSHPGFGARGAKNIQYF. The CDR3 DNA follows: TGTGCCAGCAGCCACCCAGGGTTCGGGGCGAGAGGGGCCAAAAACATTCAGTACTTC. The chain employs TRBV7-2 and TRBJ2-4; the D call may be TRBD1 or TRBD2 (5 bases each). Deletions cut 5 bases from V and 1 base from J, with 24 bases between. The germline gives CDR1 SGHTA, CDR2 FQGNSA. This CDR3 is 19 amino acids long.

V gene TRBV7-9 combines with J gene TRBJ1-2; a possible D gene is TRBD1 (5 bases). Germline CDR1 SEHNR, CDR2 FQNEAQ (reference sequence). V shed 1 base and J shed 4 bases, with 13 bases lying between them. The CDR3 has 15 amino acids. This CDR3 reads CASSLGSGPSYGYTF. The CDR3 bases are TGTGCCAGCAGCTTAGGGTCGGGACCGTCCTATGGCTACACCTTC. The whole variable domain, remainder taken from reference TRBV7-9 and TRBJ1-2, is DTGVSQNPRHKITKRGQNVTFRCDPISEHNRLYWYRQTLGQGPEFLTYFQNEAQLEKSRLLSDRFSAERPKGSFSTLEIQRTEQGDSAMYLCASSLGSGPSYGYTFGSGTRLTVV.

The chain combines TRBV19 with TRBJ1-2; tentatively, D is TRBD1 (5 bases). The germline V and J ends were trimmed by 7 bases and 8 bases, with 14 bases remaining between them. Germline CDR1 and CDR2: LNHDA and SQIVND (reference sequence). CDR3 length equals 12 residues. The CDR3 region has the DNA TGTGCCAGTACGAGGGGCGAACAAGGCTACACCTTC. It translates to CASTRGEQGYTF.

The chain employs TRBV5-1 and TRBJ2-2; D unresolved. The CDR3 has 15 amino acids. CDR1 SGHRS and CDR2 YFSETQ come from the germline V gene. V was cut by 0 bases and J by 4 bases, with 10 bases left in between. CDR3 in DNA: TGCGCCAGCAGCTTGGGTTTAAGGGTCACCGGGGAGCTGTTTTTT. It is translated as CASSLGLRVTGELFF.

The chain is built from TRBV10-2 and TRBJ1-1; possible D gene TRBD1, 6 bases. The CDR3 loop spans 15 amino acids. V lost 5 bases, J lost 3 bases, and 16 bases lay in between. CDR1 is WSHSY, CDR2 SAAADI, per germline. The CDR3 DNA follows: TGCGCCAGCAGTTGGGACATAAGAGGGGACACTGAAGCTTTCTTT. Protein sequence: CASSWDIRGDTEAFF.